These 15 T cell receptor beta chains were all obtained from the same sample, sequenced in a study of blood T cell repertoires in COVID-19 (dated by TCRdb to about 2020). Library preparation was by the immunoSEQ multiplex PCR assay. TCRdb stores this immuneACCESS table with in-frame sequences only. Part of the clones is absent; in the studies checked, under half of the shortfall reflects unresolved V genes, and no reason is known for the rest. A total of roughly 300,000 clones appear in this sample, roughly 92% of them only once. The ten largest make up about 2% of the sample. Sequencing input: peripheral blood. These receptors originate from a woman under 40 with COVID-19, enrolled during active disease.

This clone was counted between two and nine times. This chain connects TRBV10-2 to TRBJ2-1, with D possibly TRBD2 on 6 matching bases. Looked up from germline, CDR1 is WSHSY and CDR2 is SAAADI. The CDR3 runs 12 residues. V lost 8 bases and J 4 bases, leaving 9 bases between the germline ends. CDR3 bases: TGCGCCAGCCGGAGGGGATACAATGAGCAGTTCTTC. This codes for CASRRGYNEQFF.

This clone was seen just once. The chain uses TRBV7-2 and TRBJ2-7; the match to TRBD2 covers 7 bases. CDR1 and CDR2 (germline): SGHTA, FQGNSA. J was trimmed by 3 bases and V by 1 base; bases with no gene match: 9. This CDR3 comprises 16 residues. This CDR3 is CASSLGPTGLNYEQYF. For the CDR3, the DNA is TGTGCCAGCAGCTTAGGGCCCACGGGACTAAACTACGAGCAGTACTTC.

The rearrangement joins TRBV5-1 to TRBJ1-1; D perhaps matches TRBD1 (5 bases). The V gene lost 0 bases and the J gene lost 0 bases, with 15 bases spanning the gap. The CDR3 is 17 amino acids. Germline V gene lookup returns CDR1 SGHRS and CDR2 YFSETQ. CDR3 sequence reads: CASSLGALGGVNTEAFF. The CDR3 DNA sequence: TGCGCCAGCAGCTTGGGGGCTTTAGGAGGGGTGAACACTGAAGCTTTCTTT.

The sample holds one count of this clone. The V gene is TRBV18, the J gene TRBJ2-7; 8 bases match TRBD1. The germline V gene has CDR1 KGHSH and CDR2 LQKENI. The CDR3 covers 13 residues. With 5 bases clipped from V and 5 bases from J, the junction kept 5 bases outside the gene matches. DNA for the CDR3: TGTGCCAGCTCAGGGACAGGACCTAACGAGCAGTACTTC. It specifies CASSGTGPNEQYF.

The chain couples TRBV19 to TRBJ1-2; D is undetermined. Germline V gene data show CDR1 as LNHDA and CDR2 as SQIVND (reference sequence). The CDR3 totals 14 residues. V gave up 3 bases and J gave up 2 bases, with 10 bases separating them. Written as DNA, the CDR3 is TGTGCCAGTAGTATTAGCGGAGGAAACTATGGCTACACCTTC. Translating it yields CASSISGGNYGYTF. The whole variable domain, filled in from reference TRBV19 and TRBJ1-2, reads DGGITQSPKYLFRKEGQNVTLSCEQNLNHDAMYWYRQDPGQGLRLIYYSQIVNDFQKGDIAEGYSVSREKKESFPLTVTSAQKNPTAFYLCASSISGGNYGYTFGSGTRLTVV.

CDR3 loop: CASSLASGRLNTGELFF. For the CDR3, the DNA is TGTGCCAGCAGCTTAGCCAGCGGGAGGCTTAACACCGGGGAGCTGTTTTTT. The V gene is TRBV11-2, the J gene TRBJ2-2; 9 nucleotides align to TRBD2. CDR3 length equals 17 residues. V lost 1 base to trimming and J lost 2 bases; unmatched junction nucleotides: 5. The germline V gene has CDR1 SGHAT and CDR2 FQNNGV.

V is TRBV27 and J is TRBJ2-6; perhaps TRBD2 as D (6 bases). The germline gives CDR1 MNHEY, CDR2 SMNVEV (reference sequence). The V end lost 1 base, the J end lost 0 bases, and 13 bases lay between the germline ends. This CDR3 spans 18 amino acids. For the CDR3, the DNA is TGTGCCAGCAGTTTATTGCCGGGGGAAAGCTCTGGGGCCAACGTCCTGACTTTC. Protein product: CASSLLPGESSGANVLTF.

The rearrangement joins TRBV6-1 to TRBJ1-6, with TRBD1 matching 7 bases. The germline CDR1 and CDR2 sequences are MNHNS and SASEGT. The ends lost 1 base at V and 11 bases at J; junction bases unmatched: 5. The CDR3 loop spans 14 amino acids. The DNA for the CDR3 is TGTGCCAGCAGTGAAGAGGGGGACAGCGCACCCCTCCACTTT. Its protein is CASSEEGDSAPLHF.

The chain employs TRBV19 and TRBJ1-2; 7 bases map to TRBD1. The V gene's germline CDR1 is LNHDA and CDR2 SQIVND (reference sequence). The CDR3 runs 17 residues. V gave up 3 bases and J gave up 1 base; unmatched junction bases: 11. In nucleotides, the CDR3 is TGTGCCAGTAGTATGTCGACAGGGCGGGAATTTAACTATGGCTACACCTTC. It translates to CASSMSTGREFNYGYTF.

The chain has TRBV19 and TRBJ2-2; TRBD2 aligns across 8 bases. V gave up 5 bases and J gave up 2 bases; unmatched junction bases: 13. The CDR3 has 18 residues. The germline gives CDR1 LNHDA, CDR2 SQIVND (reference sequence). CDR3: CASSPPPWTSRNTGELFF. The CDR3 nucleotides read TGTGCCAGTAGTCCACCCCCCTGGACTAGCAGAAACACCGGGGAGCTGTTTTTT.

The chain employs TRBV6-5 and TRBJ1-1; D unclear. Germline V lookup: CDR1 MNHEY, CDR2 SVGAGI. The CDR3 covers 12 residues. V shed 6 bases and J shed 2 bases, with 7 bases lying between them. Written as DNA, the CDR3 is TGTGCCAGCAGAAGAGGAAACACTGAAGCTTTCTTT. This gives the protein CASRRGNTEAFF.

The chain carries TRBV3-1 (or the pseudogene TRBV3-2) and TRBJ1-2; TRBD1 matches 8 bases. CDR1 is LGHDT and CDR2 is YNNKEL in the germline V gene (reference sequence). Trimming cost V 2 bases and J 0 bases; bases outside gene matches: 5. The length of the CDR3 is 16 residues. The CDR3 loop is CASSQIGQGANYGYTF. CDR3 DNA: TGTGCCAGCAGCCAAATAGGACAGGGCGCTAACTATGGCTACACCTTC.

The chain employs TRBV25-1 and TRBJ1-1; D call uncertain. V was cut by 3 bases and J by 0 bases, with 11 bases left in between. The CDR3 is made up of 15 amino acids. The germline V gene has CDR1 MGHDK and CDR2 SYGVNS. This CDR3 is CASSDPRRVNTEAFF. CDR3 coding DNA: TGTGCCAGCAGTGACCCGCGACGGGTGAACACTGAAGCTTTCTTT.

The chain couples TRBV10-2 to TRBJ1-5; 10 nucleotides agree with TRBD1. This CDR3 has 15 residues. The V segment lost 4 bases and the J segment 5 bases; nucleotides outside the gene matches: 5. Germline loops: CDR1 WSHSY, CDR2 SAAADI. The DNA of the CDR3 is TGCGCCAGCAGTGTAGCCGGGACAGGGGATCAGCCCCAGCATTTT. Translation: CASSVAGTGDQPQHF.

Only one count was recorded for this clone. The rearrangement links TRBV29-1 to TRBJ1-2; 7 bases fit TRBD1. Per the germline V gene, CDR1 is SQVTM and CDR2 is ANQGSEA. The ends lost 3 bases at V and 7 bases at J; junction bases unmatched: 8. The CDR3 is 13 amino acids. CDR3 DNA sequence: TGCAGCGTTGAGTTAATACAGGGGTTTGGCTACACCTTC. It translates to CSVELIQGFGYTF.